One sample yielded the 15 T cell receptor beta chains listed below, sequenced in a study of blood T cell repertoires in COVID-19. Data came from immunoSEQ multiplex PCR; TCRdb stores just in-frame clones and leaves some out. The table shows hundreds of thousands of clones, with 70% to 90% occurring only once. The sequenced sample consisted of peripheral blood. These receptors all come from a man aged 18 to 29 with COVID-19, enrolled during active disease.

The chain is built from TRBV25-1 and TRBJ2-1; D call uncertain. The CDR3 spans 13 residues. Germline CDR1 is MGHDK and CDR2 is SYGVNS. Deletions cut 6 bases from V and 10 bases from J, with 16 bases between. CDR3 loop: CASSRGLQFEQFF. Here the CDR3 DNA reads TGTGCCAGCAGCAGAGGTCTTCAATTCGAGCAGTTCTTC.

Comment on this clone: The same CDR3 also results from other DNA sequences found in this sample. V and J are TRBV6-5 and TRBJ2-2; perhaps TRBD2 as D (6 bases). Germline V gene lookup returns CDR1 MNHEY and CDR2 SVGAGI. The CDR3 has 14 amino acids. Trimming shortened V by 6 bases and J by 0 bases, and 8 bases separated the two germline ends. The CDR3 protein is CASRGGPNTGELFF. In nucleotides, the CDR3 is TGTGCCAGCAGAGGAGGGCCGAACACCGGGGAGCTGTTTTTT.

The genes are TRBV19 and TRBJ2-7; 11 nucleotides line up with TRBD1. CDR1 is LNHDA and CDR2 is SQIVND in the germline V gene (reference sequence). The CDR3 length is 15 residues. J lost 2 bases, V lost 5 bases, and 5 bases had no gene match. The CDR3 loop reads CASSSPGQGAYEQYF. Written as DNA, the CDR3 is TGTGCCAGTAGTTCCCCGGGACAGGGGGCCTACGAGCAGTACTTC.

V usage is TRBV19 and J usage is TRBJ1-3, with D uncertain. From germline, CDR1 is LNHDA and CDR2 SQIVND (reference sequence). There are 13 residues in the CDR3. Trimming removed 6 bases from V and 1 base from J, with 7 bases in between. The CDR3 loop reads CASSWLSGNTIYF. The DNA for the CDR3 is TGTGCCAGTAGCTGGCTGTCTGGAAACACCATATATTTT. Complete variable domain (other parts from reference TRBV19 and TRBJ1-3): DGGITQSPKYLFRKEGQNVTLSCEQNLNHDAMYWYRQDPGQGLRLIYYSQIVNDFQKGDIAEGYSVSREKKESFPLTVTSAQKNPTAFYLCASSWLSGNTIYFGEGSWLTVV.

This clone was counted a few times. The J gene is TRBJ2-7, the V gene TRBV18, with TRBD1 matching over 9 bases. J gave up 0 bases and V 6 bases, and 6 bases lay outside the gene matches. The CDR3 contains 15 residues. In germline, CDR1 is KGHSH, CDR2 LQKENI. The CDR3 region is CASSIWGQGSYEQYF. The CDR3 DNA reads TGTGCCAGCTCTATATGGGGACAGGGCTCCTACGAGCAGTACTTC.

The CDR3 loop is CASSYRREAPLHF. CDR3 DNA: TGTGCCAGCAGTTACCGGAGGGAGGCACCCCTCCACTTT. V is TRBV6-5 and J is TRBJ1-6, with D uncertain. The CDR3 contains 13 residues. In germline, CDR1 is MNHEY, CDR2 SVGAGI. V was pared by 2 bases and J by 11 bases, with 10 bases between.

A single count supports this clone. The CDR3 sequence is CASSQVRAGPYEQYF. CDR3 in DNA: TGTGCCAGCAGCCAAGTCAGGGCGGGACCCTACGAGCAGTACTTC. The chain links TRBV14 to TRBJ2-7; TRBD2 is a possible D gene (6 bases). Germline CDR1 is SGHDN and CDR2 is FVKESK. V dropped 1 base and J dropped 2 bases, with 12 bases sitting between them. This CDR3 is built from 15 residues.

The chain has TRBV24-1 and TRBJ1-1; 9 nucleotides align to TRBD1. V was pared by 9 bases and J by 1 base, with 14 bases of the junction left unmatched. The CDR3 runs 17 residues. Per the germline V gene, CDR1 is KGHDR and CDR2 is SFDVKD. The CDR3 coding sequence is TGTGCCACCGACCCCGGGACAGGGATTTATCGGAACACTGAAGCTTTCTTT. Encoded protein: CATDPGTGIYRNTEAFF.

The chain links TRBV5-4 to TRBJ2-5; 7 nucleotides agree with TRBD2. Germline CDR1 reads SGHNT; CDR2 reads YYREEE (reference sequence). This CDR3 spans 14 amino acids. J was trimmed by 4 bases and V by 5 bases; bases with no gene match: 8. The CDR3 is CASSVGGRAETQYF. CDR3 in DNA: TGTGCCAGCAGTGTGGGAGGGAGGGCAGAGACCCAGTACTTC.

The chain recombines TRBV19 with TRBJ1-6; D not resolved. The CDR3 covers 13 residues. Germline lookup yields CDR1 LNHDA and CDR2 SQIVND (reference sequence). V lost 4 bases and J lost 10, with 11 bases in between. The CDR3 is CASSTPARSPLHF. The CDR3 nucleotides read TGTGCCAGTAGTACCCCCGCGAGATCACCCCTCCACTTT. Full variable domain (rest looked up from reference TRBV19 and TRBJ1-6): DGGITQSPKYLFRKEGQNVTLSCEQNLNHDAMYWYRQDPGQGLRLIYYSQIVNDFQKGDIAEGYSVSREKKESFPLTVTSAQKNPTAFYLCASSTPARSPLHFGNGTRLTVT.

The CDR3 sequence is CASRPQGVVEQFF. As DNA, the CDR3 is TGTGCCAGCAGACCTCAGGGGGTGGTTGAGCAGTTCTTC. The chain employs TRBV12-3 or TRBV12-4 and TRBJ2-1; 7 bases align to TRBD1. Germline trimming cut 6 bases from V and 9 bases from J; bases unmatched to any gene: 8. The CDR3 covers 13 residues.

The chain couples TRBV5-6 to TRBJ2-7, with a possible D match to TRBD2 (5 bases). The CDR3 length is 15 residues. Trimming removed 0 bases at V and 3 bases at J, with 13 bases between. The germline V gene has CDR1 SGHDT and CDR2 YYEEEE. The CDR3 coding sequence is TGTGCCAGCAGCTTGGGGGAGACGCCCGTCTACGAGCAGTACTTC. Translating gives CASSLGETPVYEQYF.

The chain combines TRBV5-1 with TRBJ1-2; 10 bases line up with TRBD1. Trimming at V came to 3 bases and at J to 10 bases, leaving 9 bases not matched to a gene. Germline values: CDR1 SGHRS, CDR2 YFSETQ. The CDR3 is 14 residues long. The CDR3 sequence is CASSSGTGDWVYTF. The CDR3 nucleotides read TGCGCCAGCAGCTCAGGGACAGGGGATTGGGTCTACACCTTC.

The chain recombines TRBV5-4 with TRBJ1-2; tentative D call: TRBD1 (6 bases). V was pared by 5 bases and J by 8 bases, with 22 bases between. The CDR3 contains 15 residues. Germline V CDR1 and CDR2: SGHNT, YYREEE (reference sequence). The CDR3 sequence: CASSIPTGVFSGYTF. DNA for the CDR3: TGTGCCAGCAGTATTCCGACAGGTGTCTTTTCGGGCTACACCTTC.

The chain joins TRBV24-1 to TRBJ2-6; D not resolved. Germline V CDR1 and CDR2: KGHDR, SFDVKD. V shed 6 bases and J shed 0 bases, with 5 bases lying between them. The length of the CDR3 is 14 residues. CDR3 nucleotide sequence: TGTGCCACCAGTAGGAGCTCTGGGGCCAACGTCCTGACTTTC. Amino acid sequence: CATSRSSGANVLTF.